This note documents a single TCR beta chain sequence. In the naive CD8 group, cells lacked CD45RO and were positively selected for CCR7, so terminally differentiated effector memory CD45RA+ cells were left out. These data are taken from a study of shared clonotypes between healthy human individuals. V lost 4 bases and J lost 3; bases outside the gene matches: 10. CDR1 is SGDLS, CDR2 YYNGEE, per germline. The CDR3 runs 15 residues. Data came from immunoSEQ multiplex PCR; TCRdb stores just in-frame clones and leaves some out. The sample gives about 800,000 clones, approximately 97% of which show up once; less than 0.3% is in the top ten.

The source material was naive CD8+ T cells sorted from blood. The origin of this receptor is a man aged 30 to 45 in good health. The chain has TRBV9 and TRBJ2-7; the match to TRBD2 covers 7 bases. The CDR3 coding sequence is TGTGCCAGCAGCCCCTCCGGGGGAGGGAGCTACGAGCAGTACTTC. It translates to CASSPSGGGSYEQYF.